One and the same sample provided the 12 T cell receptor beta chains below, sequenced in a study of T cell responses to AZD1222 COVID-19 vaccine. TCRdb's copy holds only in-frame clones and misses some; the assay was immunoSEQ multiplex PCR. Of some 120,000 clones listed, 90% are singletons. Sequenced here: peripheral blood, sampled on day 0 of AZD1222 vaccination. All receptors derive from an adult in good health.

The genes are TRBV19 and TRBJ1-1; the D is unclear. V dropped 0 bases and J dropped 9 bases, with 8 bases sitting between them. CDR1 is LNHDA, CDR2 SQIVND, per germline (reference sequence). CDR3 length: 12 amino acids. CDR3: CASSIDPGKAFF. Here the CDR3 DNA reads TGTGCCAGTAGTATAGATCCAGGAAAAGCTTTCTTT. The full variable domain, in which reference TRBV19 and TRBJ1-1 provide the parts outside the CDR3, is DGGITQSPKYLFRKEGQNVTLSCEQNLNHDAMYWYRQDPGQGLRLIYYSQIVNDFQKGDIAEGYSVSREKKESFPLTVTSAQKNPTAFYLCASSIDPGKAFFGQGTRLTVV.

The chain recombines TRBV13 with TRBJ2-6; unclear D gene. Germline CDR1 is PRHDT and CDR2 is FYEKMQ (reference sequence). CDR3 length: 15 residues. V lost 3 bases, J lost 1 base, and 7 bases lay in between. The CDR3 reads CASSLEQSGANVLTF. The CDR3 bases are TGTGCCAGCAGCTTGGAACAATCTGGGGCCAACGTCCTGACTTTC.

The chain has TRBV28 and TRBJ2-3; TRBD1 matches 7 bases. V shed 2 bases and J 4 bases; nucleotides not matched to a gene: 3. The CDR3 consists of 14 residues. Per germline, CDR1 MDHEN and CDR2 SYDVKM. As DNA, the CDR3 is TGTGCCAGCAGTTTAGGTCAGGGGGCAGATACGCAGTATTTT. The encoded protein is CASSLGQGADTQYF.

The chain has TRBV28 and TRBJ1-5; D may be TRBD1 (5 bases). Trimming shortened V by 3 bases and J by 0 bases, and 6 bases separated the two germline ends. The CDR3 runs 14 residues. Germline loops: CDR1 MDHEN, CDR2 SYDVKM. The CDR3 DNA reads TGTGCCAGCAGTTTTAGGGGTAGCAATCAGCCCCAGCATTTT. Translation: CASSFRGSNQPQHF.

V usage is TRBV6-1 and J usage is TRBJ2-1; 9 nucleotides agree with TRBD1. V gave up 2 bases and J gave up 7 bases; unmatched junction bases: 9. The CDR3 extends over 16 amino acids. Germline CDR1 reads MNHNS; CDR2 reads SASEGT. The CDR3 nucleotides read TGTGCCAGCAGTGAATATCCGGGACAGGGTTGGAATGAGCAGTTCTTC. Residues: CASSEYPGQGWNEQFF.

V gene TRBV4-1 combines with J gene TRBJ2-1; 11 bases line up with TRBD2. The CDR3 covers 15 residues. The V gene end was trimmed by 3 bases and the J gene end by 5 bases; junction bases not matched to a gene: 3. Per the germline V gene, CDR1 is MGHRA and CDR2 is YSYEKL. The CDR3 bases are TGCGCCAGCAGCCACCCGGGACTAGCGGACAATGAGCAGTTCTTC. Protein: CASSHPGLADNEQFF.

This clone was seen only once. This chain connects TRBV5-1 to TRBJ2-1; 9 bases agree with TRBD1. Germline CDR1 and CDR2: SGHRS and YFSETQ. V lost 0 bases, J lost 4 bases, and 11 bases stayed unmatched. This CDR3 spans 18 amino acids. CDR3 sequence: CASSLATGGVWGYNEQFF. DNA of the CDR3: TGCGCCAGCAGCTTGGCGACAGGGGGAGTTTGGGGGTACAATGAGCAGTTCTTC.

J is TRBJ2-7 and V is TRBV5-6, with D uncertain. Looked up from germline, CDR1 is SGHDT and CDR2 is YYEEEE. The V and J ends lost 5 bases and 6 bases respectively, with 12 bases between them. CDR3 length: 12 amino acids. The CDR3 DNA reads as TGTGCCAGCAGGCGTTATAGTAGCGAGCAGTACTTC. It is translated as CASRRYSSEQYF.

This chain links TRBV28 with TRBJ1-4; unclear D gene. Germline assignment: CDR1 MDHEN and CDR2 SYDVKM. The CDR3 length is 14 residues. Trimming took off 2 bases at V and 4 bases at J, with 8 bases between the two ends. CDR3 region: CASSLRAFNEKLFF. CDR3 sequence (DNA): TGTGCCAGCAGTTTAAGGGCCTTTAATGAAAAACTGTTTTTT. Full variable domain (missing parts from reference TRBV28 and TRBJ1-4): DVKVTQSSRYLVKRTGEKVFLECVQDMDHENMFWYRQDPGLGLRLIYFSYDVKMKEKGDIPEGYSVSREKKERFSLILESASTNQTSMYLCASSLRAFNEKLFFGSGTQLSVL.

V is TRBV3-1 (or the pseudogene TRBV3-2) and J is TRBJ1-5, with D possibly TRBD1 on 6 matching bases. The CDR3 length is 17 residues. The ends were cut back, 0 bases at V and 2 bases at J, with 14 bases in the middle. CDR1 is LGHDT and CDR2 is YNNKEL in the germline V gene (reference sequence). CDR3 sequence reads: CASSQERGARGNQPQHF. CDR3 nucleotides: TGTGCCAGCAGCCAAGAACGGGGGGCGCGGGGCAATCAGCCCCAGCATTTT.

The chain joins TRBV5-1 to TRBJ2-7; 8 nucleotides line up with TRBD2. Germline CDR1 reads SGHRS; CDR2 reads YFSETQ. With V trimmed by 4 bases and J by 0 bases, 15 bases remained unmatched. The CDR3 is 18 residues long. The CDR3 loop is CASSQGLGLAETSYEQYF. DNA for the CDR3: TGCGCCAGCAGCCAAGGACTAGGACTAGCAGAGACCTCCTACGAGCAGTACTTC.

The rearrangement uses TRBV10-2 and TRBJ2-7; maybe TRBD1 (5 bases). The V and J ends lost 6 bases and 9 bases respectively, with 15 bases between them. The CDR3 length is 12 residues. Germline CDR1 is WSHSY and CDR2 is SAAADI. The CDR3 DNA reads TGCGCCAGCAGGGACCTCGAACAGGTGCAGTACTTC. Translated, it gives CASRDLEQVQYF.